This is a list of T cell receptor beta chains from one sample in a study of shared T cell receptors in the human thymus. Clones were sequenced by immunoSEQ multiplex PCR, and TCRdb holds only the in-frame ones, with some missing. The table has about 380,000 clones, 85% to 95% seen once. Sample: thymocytes. All receptors derive from a human donor. Each CDR3 is given with its conserved first and last residue. Size values are once, few and many counts, or a class for expanded clones, and some rows have none.

abundance	v_gene	j_gene	CDR3aa
NA	TRBV14	TRBJ2-3	CASSPRRLAGSTDTQYF
once	TRBV5-1	TRBJ1-2	CASSSGQGDGYTF
NA	TRBV18	TRBJ1-2	CASSPGQGVGYTF
NA	TRBV9	TRBJ2-6	CASSVQSWANVLTF
NA	TRBV7-6	TRBJ2-3	CASSQRLAGTDTQYF
NA	TRBV7-2	TRBJ2-1	CASAPSGRSYNEQFF
NA	TRBV5-1	TRBJ2-6	CASSLGGTARPGANVLTF
NA	TRBV5-8	TRBJ1-2	CASSNRRILYGYTF
NA	TRBV5-6	TRBJ1-1	CASEGEGADEAFF
NA	TRBV5-4	TRBJ1-3	CASSRPTGRSGNTIYF
NA	TRBV10-1	TRBJ2-7	CASSDDSSPYEQYF
NA	TRBV7-2	TRBJ2-7	CASSPGGSYEQYF
NA	TRBV7-9	TRBJ1-2	CASSLGEDYGYTF
NA	TRBV28	TRBJ2-7	CASSLCRVKGGRAREQYF
NA	TRBV5-1	TRBJ2-1	CASSSYTLAGETSYNEQFF
NA	TRBV19	TRBJ2-1	CASSPSGGSKFF
NA	TRBV11-2	TRBJ2-5	CASSQRPWTSGLEYF
NA	TRBV4-3	TRBJ1-1	CASSQGQINTEAFF
NA	TRBV28	TRBJ2-1	CASSSNHRGSYNEQFF
NA	TRBV9	TRBJ2-7	CASSPRQGCYEQYF
NA	TRBV11-2	TRBJ2-4	CASSSYRRPAKNIQYF
NA	TRBV28	TRBJ2-7	CASRRVYEQYF
NA	TRBV27	TRBJ2-1	CASSQRGKDEQFF
NA	TRBV10-3	TRBJ1-5	CAIRGGNSRGPQHF
NA	TRBV21-1	TRBJ2-5	CASSKGELETQYF
once	TRBV28	TRBJ2-3	CASRPGLTFDTDTQYF
NA	TRBV19	TRBJ1-3	CASSIDRARMHSGNTIYF
NA	TRBV7-9	TRBJ2-7	CASSPTPPEQYF
NA	TRBV18	TRBJ2-1	CASSPHGTSGYNEQFF
NA	TRBV27	TRBJ1-1	CASSFRDRGYTEAFF
NA	TRBV5-1	TRBJ2-7	CASSFGDPWNEQYF
NA	TRBV28	TRBJ1-3	CASSPDRVSGNTIYF
NA	TRBV7-2	TRBJ1-1	CASSSGGVPYQAFF
NA	TRBV10-3	TRBJ2-2	CAISETGNTGELFF
few	TRBV2	TRBJ2-7	CASSEMRGIYEQYF
NA	TRBV27	TRBJ2-2	CASSLNAVAGVAGELFF
NA	TRBV28	TRBJ2-7	CASSSEAGLAGLSVRHKTYEQYF
once	TRBV6-5	TRBJ2-7	CASSLAGGSYEQYF
NA	TRBV29-1	TRBJ1-4	CSVVWGRKGKLFF
NA	TRBV5-1	TRBJ2-1	CASSLYLVLAGAGDNEQFF